What follows are 17 T cell receptor beta chains derived from one specimen sequenced in a study of blood T cell repertoires in COVID-19 (dated by TCRdb to about 2020). The library was built by means of the immunoSEQ multiplex PCR assay. The clones in this table, taken by TCRdb from immuneACCESS, are in-frame only. Not every clone is retained; where verified, under half of the shortfall comes from an unresolved V gene, and the cause of the rest is unknown. Recorded for this sample are approximately 190,000 clones; around 86% of them occurred a single time. The ten largest clones add up to 20% to 25% of the sample. Sequenced input: PBMCs or T cells enriched from blood (not recorded which). These receptors originate from a middle-aged woman in a cohort exposed to, infected with or recovered from COVID-19 (not recorded which).

This chain connects TRBV28 to TRBJ2-7; possible D gene TRBD2, 6 bases. V dropped 8 bases and J dropped 7 bases, with 18 bases sitting between them. The germline V gene encodes CDR1 MDHEN and CDR2 SYDVKM. The CDR3 totals 13 residues. The CDR3 region is CASCVGGAGEQYF. Here the CDR3 DNA reads TGTGCCAGCTGTGTGGGTGGGGCGGGGGAGCAGTACTTC.

The chain recombines TRBV10-3 with TRBJ2-1; 7 positions match TRBD2. Germline CDR1 reads ENHRY; CDR2 reads SYGVKD. V shed 2 bases and J 8 bases; nucleotides not matched to a gene: 9. CDR3 size: 15 residues. The CDR3, as DNA: TGTGCCATCAGTGAGAGGGAGGGGCGGCTGTATGAGCAGTTCTTC. It encodes CAISEREGRLYEQFF.

This clone has only a few counts. V usage is TRBV4-1 and J usage is TRBJ1-2; TRBD1 matches at 7 bases. The junction had 18 bases not matched to a gene; V was cut back by 4 bases and J by 1 base. The germline V gene encodes CDR1 MGHRA and CDR2 YSYEKL. The CDR3 has 19 residues. CDR3 nucleotides: TGCGCCAGCAGCCCCCGTGGGACAGACCCTCGAAACAATAACTATGGCTACACCTTC. Translation gives CASSPRGTDPRNNNYGYTF.

This clone is medium-sized. The rearrangement links TRBV6-2 or TRBV6-3 to TRBJ1-5; TRBD1 is a possible D gene (5 bases). Per the germline V gene, CDR1 is MNHEY and CDR2 is SVGEGT. This CDR3 comprises 13 residues. V was trimmed by 4 bases and J by 5 bases, leaving 9 bases between them. The CDR3 reads CASSSGAYQPQHF. Here the CDR3 DNA reads TGTGCCAGCAGTTCTGGGGCTTATCAGCCCCAGCATTTT.

This rearrangement joins TRBV12-2 to TRBJ2-5; whether TRBD2, the table's D call, matches the DNA was not checked. TRBV12-2 is a documented pseudogene. CDR3 length: 17 residues. The CDR3, as DNA: TGTGCAAGTCGCTTTATGACTAGCGGGAAAAACCAAGAGACCCAGTACTTC. This codes for CASRFMTSGKNQETQYF.

This clone was seen more than once but under ten times. Other DNA sequences within the sample encode an identical CDR3. The chain links TRBV11-2 to TRBJ1-2; no definite D call. CDR3 length equals 15 residues. CDR1 and CDR2 from the germline V gene are SGHAT and FQNNGV. V dropped 0 bases and J dropped 0 bases, with 8 bases sitting between them. In nucleotides, the CDR3 is TGTGCCAGCAGCTTAGAGTACGGAGCTAACTATGGCTACACCTTC. It translates to CASSLEYGANYGYTF.

This clone was detected only a few times. Other DNA sequences in this specimen translate into the identical CDR3. The J gene is TRBJ2-3, the V gene TRBV24-1, with 10 bases lining up with TRBD2. In germline, CDR1 is KGHDR, CDR2 SFDVKD. CDR3 length equals 15 residues. V was clipped by 9 bases and J by 0 bases; unmatched bases: 5. The CDR3 bases are TGTGCCACCCGCGGGACTAGCGCTAGCACAGATACGCAGTATTTT. It codes for CATRGTSASTDTQYF.

This chain connects TRBV6-5 to TRBJ1-2; TRBD1 matches 9 bases. Germline assignment: CDR1 MNHEY and CDR2 SVGAGI. This CDR3 comprises 15 residues. Losses at the gene ends were 6 bases for V and 8 bases for J; bases not matched to a gene: 13. This CDR3 reads CASRGGGQGRKGYTF. The CDR3 bases are TGTGCCAGCAGAGGCGGCGGACAGGGGAGGAAAGGCTACACCTTC.

This chain joins TRBV7-8 and TRBJ2-5; 13 nucleotides agree with TRBD2. V shed 5 bases and J 3 bases; nucleotides not matched to a gene: 6. Germline V CDR1 and CDR2: SGHVS, FQNEAQ. This CDR3 spans 16 amino acids. CDR3 region: CASSRTSGSIKETQYF. CDR3 nucleotides: TGTGCCAGCAGCCGGACTAGCGGGAGCATTAAAGAGACCCAGTACTTC.

The rearrangement joins TRBV3-1 (or the pseudogene TRBV3-2) to TRBJ2-2, with 9 bases fitting TRBD1. With V trimmed by 3 bases and J by 5 bases, 10 bases remained unmatched. This CDR3 contains 17 residues. CDR1 is LGHDT, CDR2 YNNKEL, per germline (reference sequence). CDR3 sequence (DNA): TGTGCCAGCAGCCATGCTAGACAGGGGGGGAAGACCGGGGAGCTGTTTTTT. Encoded protein: CASSHARQGGKTGELFF.

The sample holds one count of this clone. V and J are TRBV7-9 and TRBJ1-1, with TRBD1 identical over 8 bases. This CDR3 has 17 amino acids. The V gene's germline CDR1 is SEHNR and CDR2 FQNEAQ (reference sequence). V was pared by 6 bases and J by 4 bases, with 16 bases of the junction left unmatched. CDR3 sequence (DNA): TGTGCCAGCAGATCGACAGGGGTTAAAGGTATTGGCACTGAAGCTTTCTTT. It codes for CASRSTGVKGIGTEAFF.

J is TRBJ2-5 and V is TRBV28; 10 bases line up with TRBD1. Germline lookup yields CDR1 MDHEN and CDR2 SYDVKM. J gave up 3 bases and V 6 bases, and 1 base lay outside the gene matches. The CDR3 is made up of 13 amino acids. The chain's CDR3 is CASRGTGEETQYF. DNA of the CDR3: TGTGCCAGCAGAGGGACAGGGGAAGAGACCCAGTACTTC.

The rearrangement uses TRBV7-6 and TRBJ1-1; the match to TRBD1 covers 9 bases. Germline V lookup: CDR1 SGHVS, CDR2 FNYEAQ. Trimming cost V 0 bases and J 10 bases; bases outside gene matches: 6. This CDR3 has 14 residues. The CDR3 is CASSLARTGEGAFF. For the CDR3, the DNA is TGTGCCAGCAGCTTAGCTAGGACAGGGGAGGGAGCTTTCTTT.

This clone was picked up a small number of times. V usage is TRBV10-2 and J usage is TRBJ1-1; the D gene is possibly TRBD1 (5 bases). This CDR3 contains 16 residues. Germline V gives CDR1 WSHSY, CDR2 SAAADI. Trimming took off 0 bases at V and 1 base at J, with 12 bases between the two ends. In DNA, the CDR3 is TGCGCCAGCAGTGAGTCGAGCCAGGGCGAGAACACTGAAGCTTTCTTT. It is translated as CASSESSQGENTEAFF.

This chain joins TRBV12-2 and TRBJ2-3; TRBD2 is taken as the D call from the table, unchecked against the DNA. TRBV12-2 is a recognized pseudogene. There are 18 residues in the CDR3. CDR3: CASRQRAASGGGTDTQYF. As DNA, the CDR3 is TGTGCAAGTCGCCAACGAGCGGCTAGCGGGGGGGGCACAGATACGCAGTATTTT.

This rearrangement joins TRBV11-2 to TRBJ1-2; the D is unclear. The germline CDR1 and CDR2 sequences are SGHAT and FQNNGV. There are 12 residues in the CDR3. V was pared by 4 bases and J by 4 bases, with 7 bases between. The CDR3 reads CASSSGVYGYTF. The CDR3 nucleotides read TGTGCCAGCAGCTCGGGAGTCTATGGCTACACCTTC.

In DNA, the CDR3 is TGTGCCAGCAGCCCACACCCGGCGGGAGCCCGGGGGGTGAATGAGCAGTTCTTC. Translated: CASSPHPAGARGVNEQFF. This rearrangement joins TRBV7-2 to TRBJ2-1; 7 bases are a match to TRBD2. The CDR3 is 18 amino acids. The germline gives CDR1 SGHTA, CDR2 FQGNSA. Trimming cost V 5 bases and J 7 bases; bases outside gene matches: 20.